This T cell receptor beta chain was identified during a study of cytomegalovirus exposure and HLA in healthy donors (dated by TCRdb to the late 2010s). In terms of the full investigation: An earlier analysis of 587 of the donors reported around 280 Gb of sequence data and roughly 120 million unique TCR beta sequences obtained from about 179 million T cells. In an earlier analysis of a few hundred of the donors, high-throughput TCR beta sequencing was used to judge whether each TCR beta V gene segment behaved as functional or pseudogenic. On average, roughly 200,000 unique TCR beta nucleotide sequences were sequenced per donor among a few hundred genotyped donors of the cohort, with roughly a sixth of those sequences being non-productive. The number of typed donors differed by locus: 629-630 for A, B, C, DRB1 and DQB1; 522 for DQA1; 606 for DPA1; and 450 to 480 for DPB1. Rather than drawing on any new phenotypic data, the later analysis identified candidate immune exposures from TCR beta sequences and the way those sequences occurred across donors. To predict cytomegalovirus infection status, the study brought together high-throughput TCR immunosequencing, statistical association of individual TCRs with disease status, and machine learning. To study patterns of TCR occurrence, a later analysis re-analyzed previously published TCR beta repertoires from 500 to 850 donors and added high-resolution HLA genotyping. The aim of the study was to test whether cataloging public T cell receptors could identify signatures of past pathogen exposure. Around 330 gigabases of sequencing data and 70 million to 100 million unique TCR sequences made up an early release that covered about 640 HLA-typed donors. In a later genetic analysis, genome-wide SNP genotypes for about three fifths of the roughly 670 donors were used, and that subset was treated as a discovery cohort. Among the roughly 400 genotyped donors, roughly 80% belonged to the genetic ancestry cluster associated with self-reported Caucasian donors. All discovery cohort repertoires had been generated on a single sequencing platform. Along with the roughly 710-subject first cohort, a separate validation cohort of roughly 110 different subjects was used. Class I and class II HLA loci were covered by the typing at four-digit resolution. The study used immunosequencing to profile the T cell repertoires of about 670 subjects and linked those repertoires to cytomegalovirus serostatus. Because of strong linkage in the cohort, five DR-DQ haplotypes were treated as single units for association and clustering. Donor age, sex, ethnicity and CMV serostatus were collected together with the repertoire data. What the work shows at the level of the full study, not this receptor alone: The sequencing pipeline was judged likely to have produced a cluster of highly shared sequence variants as a technical artifact. In an earlier analysis of some 500 of the donors, most TCR beta V segments appeared in productive rearrangements about 87% or about 30% of the time, broadly matching IMGT annotations. Most TCR sequences were seen in very few donors, while some public TCRs were found in many individuals. Correlated functional status among segregating V segments might be attributable to linkage disequilibrium, but an unknown experimental factor could not be ruled out. Compared with equally common non-associated chains, HLA-associated TCR beta chains in a later analysis were more clonally expanded and had lower generation probabilities. An association between a missense DCLRE1C variant and V-gene and J-gene trimming of TCR beta chains was found in a later genetic analysis and replicated in an independent cohort. In a later analysis, TCR association rates were found to vary across HLA loci, with the most associated TCRs seen for DRB1 alleles and the fewest for HLA-C alleles. Sequencing depth was assumed to be roughly uniform across donors in the presence/absence analyses, though that assumption may not hold. Specific HLA alleles were associated with more than 15,000 TCR beta sequences at a false discovery rate of 0.05 in a later analysis. Some IMGT-functional V segments, including TRBV6-2 and TRBV6-3, could not be distinguished by the 87-base-pair reads and were therefore excluded. In a later analysis, several top co-occurrence clusters were reported to appear linked to parvovirus B19, influenza, CMV and Epstein-Barr virus. Most CMV-associated TCR beta chains appeared to be HLA-restricted in a later analysis, and the HLA associations seemed to be driven largely by CMV exposure. The only immune exposure information available for the cohort was CMV serostatus. Some 15 rarely observed V segments, including chromosome 9 orphons, were excluded from the earlier analysis of several hundred of the donors because counts were too low. The authors suggested that the approach could potentially be extended to other disease states and immunological phenotypes. Strong co-occurrence of HLA alleles, especially DR and DQ, made assigning TCR associations to individual alleles difficult. Because HLA typing was missing for some donors at each locus, association tests included only the typed subset. A few of the identified cytomegalovirus-associated TCR beta chains were confirmed in vitro to be specific for cytomegalovirus antigens. A total of 150 or so TCR beta chains were listed by the study as associated with cytomegalovirus. A further reported finding was that TCR beta sequences accurately predicted the HLA-A and HLA-B alleles for most subjects in the first cohort. Compared with the roughly 700-donor mean, donors in an Asian-associated ancestry cluster had fewer N-insertions in productive TCRs, according to a later genetic analysis. The cohort was sequenced for TCR beta chains only, and without alpha or paired-chain data the features that could be detected were limited. In both the original and validation cohorts, the classifier was reported to diagnose cytomegalovirus status with high specificity and sensitivity.

CDR1 and CDR2, per the germline V gene, are MNHNS and SASEGT. The CDR3 numbers 17 residues from cysteine through phenylalanine. Of all the DNA, just the CDR3 is kept, 51 bases in frame from base 1. Clipping removes 4 bases from V and 1 base from J, with 12 as the unmatched junction base count. In total, more than 500 healthy bone marrow donors made up the cohort. At the time of sampling, every cohort member was nominally healthy, though immune exposures that went unrecorded were likely present. The donor tested CMV seronegative and was one of the 352 seronegative cohort members. Every donor gave a peripheral blood sample, and the peripheral blood mononuclear cells from that sample were used for TCR beta sequencing. The Qiagen DNeasy Blood Extraction Kit was used to extract genomic DNA from the blood cell samples. This clone was seen a few times. The antigen it binds to is not known. No base qualities exist here, and no much larger clone lies one base off it.

Receptor amplification or capture employed the immunoSEQ multiplex PCR assay. For the multiplex PCR, a mixture combining 60 forward primers for TCR Vbeta segments and 13 reverse primers for TCR Jbeta segments was used. The CDR3 region of rearranged TCR beta genes was amplified from genomic DNA by a multiplex PCR assay. Amplified TCR beta libraries were sequenced as 87-base-pair reads on the Illumina HiSeq System. Turning to the authors' computational methods: Across the 600 to 700 repertoires, a later analysis counted 80 million or so unique TCR beta chains, 9.5 million to 12 million of which were shared by at least two donors. Raw reads were error-corrected and collapsed into unique sequences by a nearest-neighbor algorithm in which closely related sequences were merged to remove PCR and sequencing errors. CDR3 sequences were aligned to IMGT reference sequences to assign V, D and J gene segments. For a sequence to be retained, a match of at least six nucleotides was required to both a V gene segment and a J gene segment. Rearrangements were called productive when the CDR3 lacked stop codons and stayed in frame with V and J; all others were non-productive. CDR3 was defined according to IMGT convention as the region running from the second conserved V-encoded cysteine to the conserved J-encoded phenylalanine. The earlier analysis of some 600 of the donors excluded sequences that lacked an unambiguous match to a single V gene segment. An earlier analysis of 587 of the donors called V segments functional above 56.7% productive rearrangements and segregating when the between-donor standard deviation exceeded 5%. To diagnose cytomegalovirus status from the catalog of TCR beta chain sequences, a statistical classification framework was built. V and J gene assignment, in a later analysis, came from comparing TCR nucleotide sequences with IMGT/GENE-DB human TR gene sequences. Using the TCRdist pipeline, a later analysis assigned CDR3 sequences along with most-parsimonious VDJ recombination scenarios. In a later analysis, every TCR beta chain was defined by the combination of its CDR3 amino acid sequence and its V-gene family, and reads without a unique V-gene family were dropped. To address suspected cross-contamination and a sequencing artifact, a later analysis removed a few hundred highly shared, low-generation-probability nucleotide sequences. In a later analysis, a clonal expansion index was calculated for each public chain from normalized within-repertoire ranks of inferred template counts. In a later analysis, generation probabilities were computed using a VDJ recombination model fitted to out-of-frame rearrangements, and the results were checked against IGoR. In a later analysis, TCR-TCR, TCR-HLA and TCR-CMV co-occurrence was scored with hypergeometric tests, and a repertoire-size bias correction was applied to TCR pairs. To estimate false discovery rates, a later analysis permuted the HLA or CMV assignments 20 times. In a later analysis, co-occurring TCRs were grouped using DBSCAN, with TCRdist sequence similarity added in when clustering inside HLA-allele-positive subsets. Co-occurrence clustering excluded repertoires with fewer than 30,000 or more than 120,000 public chains, plus five with anomalous nucleotide sharing. Entries here come from immuneACCESS through TCRdb and include only in-frame sequences with V and J called. Some clones fail to appear in such tables; in the studies checked, an unresolved V gene covers under half of the shortfall, and the cause of the remainder is unknown. V, J and clone size are taken as reported in that table, and D and trimming were inferred from the DNA itself. The sample has about 150,000 clones on record, roughly 10% of them singletons. The ten biggest clones cover 1.8% of the sample.

The chain links TRBV6-1 with TRBJ1-1; 7 bases in the middle match TRBD1. The clonotype comes from a man aged 45-60 years in good health and CMV-seronegative. The source material was PBMCs. This receptor carries the CDR3 CASSVFLGRTGNTEAFF. In nucleotides, the sequence is TGTGCCAGCAGTGTTTTTTTAGGTCGGACAGGGAACACTGAAGCTTTCTTT.